Following are 12 T cell receptor beta chains from one sample sequenced in a study of regulatory T cells in long-lasting Graves disease. In building TCR beta libraries, iRepertoire HTBI primers were used together with Arm-PCR of CDR3 regions. TCRdb re-derived calls from the multiplex PCR reads in MiXCR, one entry per CDR3 protein. Among hundreds of thousands of distinct CDR3 sequences listed, 12% were seen once. Time point in this sample: newly diagnosed GD, antithyroid drugs for less than 3 months. Generation of the TCR library employed RNA extracted from PBMCs. This sample also belongs to another study, concerning T cells in Graves' hyperthyroidism and ophthalmopathy.

The specimen comprised peripheral blood mononuclear cells (PBMCs), sampled at new diagnosis, from a patient treated with antithyroid drugs. These receptors originate from a woman between 25 and 40 years old with Graves disease.

The chain has TRBV20-1 and TRBJ2-1; TRBD1 aligns across 7 bases. Germline CDR1 is DFQATT and CDR2 is SNEGSKA (reference sequence). The CDR3 is 13 amino acids. V was clipped by 6 bases and J by 6 bases; unmatched bases: 8. The CDR3 coding sequence is TGCAGTGCGGGCACAGGGGACCTCAATGAGCAGTTCTTC. Residues: CSAGTGDLNEQFF.

This clonotype was seen many times. This chain connects TRBV6-1 to TRBJ2-1, with 11 bases matching TRBD2. The CDR3 totals 12 residues. The germline gives CDR1 MNHNS, CDR2 SASEGT. With V trimmed by 3 bases and J by 16 bases, 5 bases remained unmatched. The CDR3 DNA reads TGTGCCAGCAGTGACACTAGCGGGAGTCAATTCTTC. Its protein product is CASSDTSGSQFF.

This clonotype was observed at least ten times. The V gene is TRBV12-3 or TRBV12-4, the J gene TRBJ2-7; D is ambiguous. Trimming removed 8 bases at V and 2 bases at J, with 16 bases between. This CDR3 comprises 14 residues. CDR3: CASALLGPAYEQYF. In DNA, the CDR3 is TGTGCCAGCGCTTTACTCGGGCCAGCCTACGAGCAGTACTTC.

The rearrangement links TRBV6-2 or TRBV6-3 to TRBJ1-5; tentative D call: TRBD1 (5 bases). The length of the CDR3 is 13 residues. Germline V gene sequence: CDR1 MNHEY, CDR2 SVGEGT. Trimming removed 5 bases from V and 6 bases from J, with 11 bases in between. This CDR3 is CASSLKRGQPQHF. Written as DNA, the CDR3 is TGTGCCAGCAGTCTTAAAAGGGGTCAGCCCCAGCATTTT.

This clonotype has at least ten counts. This chain connects TRBV2 to TRBJ1-1, with unresolved D. Trimming left V 7 bases short and J 1 base short, with 10 bases between. From germline, CDR1 is SNHLY and CDR2 FYNNEI. There are 13 residues in the CDR3. CDR3 nucleotide sequence: TGTGCCAGCAAGGGTCCGGGGAACACTGAAGCTTTCTTT. Residues: CASKGPGNTEAFF.

The rearrangement links TRBV6-1 to TRBJ1-4, with D possibly TRBD1 on 5 matching bases. Per the germline V gene, CDR1 is MNHNS and CDR2 is SASEGT. The V and J ends lost 6 bases and 6 bases respectively, with 14 bases between them. CDR3 length equals 14 residues. In DNA form, the CDR3 reads TGTGCCAGCAGCCAGGACGGACACGATGAAAAACTGTTTTTT. The encoded protein is CASSQDGHDEKLFF.

About this clonotype: A much larger clone lies one base from this, so it may be a read error. The chain is built from TRBV3-1 and TRBJ2-1; no reliable D call. The CDR3 consists of 13 residues. Looked up from germline, CDR1 is LGHDT and CDR2 is YNNKEL (reference sequence). This CDR3 is CASSQGDWNEQSF. The CDR3, as DNA: TGTGCCAGCAGCCAAGGCGACTGGAATGAGCAGTCCTTC.

In its sample, this clonotype was seen many times. The gene calls are TRBV12-3 or TRBV12-4 and TRBJ2-3; D gene uncertain. This CDR3 comprises 11 residues. Trimming cost V 6 bases and J 5 bases, with 6 bases left between them. CDR3 protein: CASRQRDTQYF. CDR3 nucleotide sequence: TGTGCCAGCAGACAGCGAGATACGCAGTATTTT.

This clonotype showed up many times. This chain uses TRBV12-3 or TRBV12-4 with TRBJ2-1, with D possibly matching TRBD2 (6 bases). The V end lost 5 bases, the J end lost 0 bases, and 14 bases lay between the germline ends. The length of the CDR3 is 16 residues. The CDR3 sequence is CASSGRGTDSYNEQFF. The CDR3 nucleotides are TGTGCCAGCAGTGGACGCGGGACTGACTCCTACAATGAGCAGTTCTTC.

This clonotype was detected ten times or more. The chain is built from TRBV28 and TRBJ2-2, with 8 bases matching TRBD1. The CDR3 loop spans 16 amino acids. V shed 3 bases and J 4 bases; nucleotides not matched to a gene: 7. Germline CDR1 MDHEN, CDR2 SYDVKM. In DNA form, the CDR3 reads TGTGCCAGCAGTTTCAACAGGGGGAGTATCACCGGGGAGCTGTTTTTT. Translation: CASSFNRGSITGELFF.

Turning to this clonotype: This may be a read error: a much more frequent sequence differs by one nucleotide. The chain carries TRBV15 and TRBJ1-5; TRBD1 is a possible D gene (5 bases). The CDR3 is 17 amino acids. Germline values: CDR1 LNHNV, CDR2 YYDKDF (reference sequence). In nucleotides, the CDR3 is TGTGCCACCAGCAGAGATTTGGGGACGGGGTACAATCAGCCCCCGCATTTT. The encoded protein is CATSRDLGTGYNQPPHF.

In this sample, this clonotype turned up many times. The chain is built from TRBV7-9 and TRBJ2-1; no reliable D call. CDR3 size: 15 residues. Trimming stripped 5 bases from V and 1 base from J, with 12 bases between. Germline values: CDR1 SEHNR, CDR2 FQNEAQ (reference sequence). The CDR3 nucleotides read TGTGCCAGCAGCCTACCGTGGGCATCCTACAATGAGCAGTTCTTC. This encodes CASSLPWASYNEQFF.